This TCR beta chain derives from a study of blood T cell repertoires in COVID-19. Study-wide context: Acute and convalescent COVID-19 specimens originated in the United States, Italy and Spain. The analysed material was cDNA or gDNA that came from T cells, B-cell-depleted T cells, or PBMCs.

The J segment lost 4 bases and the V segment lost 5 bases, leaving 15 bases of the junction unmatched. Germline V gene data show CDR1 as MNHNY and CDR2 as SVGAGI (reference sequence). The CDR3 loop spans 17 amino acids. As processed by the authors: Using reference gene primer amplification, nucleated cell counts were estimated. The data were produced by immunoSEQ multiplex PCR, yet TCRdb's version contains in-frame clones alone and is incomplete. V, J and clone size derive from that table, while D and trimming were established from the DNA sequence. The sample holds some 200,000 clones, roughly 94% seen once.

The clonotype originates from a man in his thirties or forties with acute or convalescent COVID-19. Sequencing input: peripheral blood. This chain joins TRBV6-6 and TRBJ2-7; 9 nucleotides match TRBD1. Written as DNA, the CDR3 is TGTGCCAGCAGTCAGCGCAATACCGGGACAGGGACGTACGAGCAGTACTTC. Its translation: CASSQRNTGTGTYEQYF.